A single sample gave rise to the 19 T cell receptor beta chains below, sequenced in a study of blood T cell repertoires in COVID-19. The assay was immunoSEQ multiplex PCR, and TCRdb's table has in-frame clones only and misses some. This sample carries approximately 300,000 clones, 85% of them seen once, and the ten largest clones take 1.5% to 2%. Sequenced sample: PBMCs or T cells enriched from blood (not recorded which). All receptors derive from a woman in her 30s who had been exposed to COVID-19.

This clone has a handful of counts. This same CDR3 is encoded by further DNA sequences in the sample. The CDR3 nucleotides read TGTGCCTGGAGCGGACAGGGCAATCAGCCCCAGCATTTT. It encodes CAWSGQGNQPQHF. The chain joins TRBV30 to TRBJ1-5; 7 bases line up with TRBD1. The CDR3 has 13 residues. Germline CDR1 and CDR2: GTSNPN and SVGIG (reference sequence). V trimming: 3 bases; J trimming: 2 bases; junction bases outside the gene matches: 1.

This clone was observed a handful of times. V usage is TRBV7-9 and J usage is TRBJ1-2, with D perhaps matching TRBD1 (6 bases). V shed 5 bases and J shed 2 bases, with 18 bases lying between them. The CDR3 totals 16 residues. Germline lookup yields CDR1 SEHNR and CDR2 FQNEAQ (reference sequence). CDR3 nucleotides: TGTGCCAGCAGCCCAACAGGGACATTATCGAACTATGGCTACACCTTC. Its translation is CASSPTGTLSNYGYTF.

This clone was observed a single time. V is TRBV19 and J is TRBJ2-4; 15 bases match TRBD2. The CDR3 extends over 14 amino acids. V gave up 6 bases and J gave up 11 bases; unmatched junction bases: 5. Germline V gene sequence: CDR1 LNHDA, CDR2 SQIVND (reference sequence). The DNA for the CDR3 is TGTGCCAGTAGCGGGACTAGCGGGGGGTCAGTTCAGTACTTC. Translated, it gives CASSGTSGGSVQYF.

This chain connects TRBV5-4 to TRBJ2-1; TRBD1 matches 8 bases. Germline CDR1 and CDR2: SGHNT and YYREEE (reference sequence). J gave up 5 bases and V 4 bases, and 8 bases lay outside the gene matches. There are 15 residues in the CDR3. The CDR3: CASSSGQGLNNEQFF. CDR3 coding DNA: TGTGCCAGCAGCAGCGGACAGGGACTTAACAATGAGCAGTTCTTC.

This clone was detected only once. The V call is TRBV6-1, the J call TRBJ2-5; 8 nucleotides align to TRBD2. CDR3 size: 15 residues. CDR1 and CDR2 (germline): MNHNS, SASEGT. Trimming removed 2 bases from V and 5 bases from J; junction bases left unmatched: 7. CDR3 nucleotides: TGTGCCAGCAGTGAACTAGGACTAGCTCAGGAGACCCAGTACTTC. Translation: CASSELGLAQETQYF.

The chain is built from TRBV28 and TRBJ1-6; 8 nucleotides align to TRBD1. The germline gives CDR1 MDHEN, CDR2 SYDVKM. The J segment lost 7 bases and the V segment lost 4 bases, leaving 6 bases of the junction unmatched. This CDR3 contains 15 residues. CDR3 DNA: TGTGCCAGCAGTTATGGGACAGGATCGAATTCACCCCTCCACTTT. Translated, it gives CASSYGTGSNSPLHF.

The chain couples TRBV6-5 to TRBJ2-1; the match to TRBD1 covers 7 bases. The germline CDR1 and CDR2 sequences are MNHEY and SVGAGI. This CDR3 has 16 amino acids. The V segment lost 2 bases and the J segment 5 bases; nucleotides outside the gene matches: 9. The CDR3 spells CASSYRTGTDDNEQFF. CDR3 coding DNA: TGTGCCAGCAGTTACCGGACCGGGACAGATGACAATGAGCAGTTCTTC.

The chain uses TRBV5-4 and TRBJ1-2, with 7 bases that match TRBD1. The CDR3 has 14 amino acids. CDR1 SGHNT and CDR2 YYREEE come from the germline V gene (reference sequence). V shed 1 base and J 6 bases; nucleotides not matched to a gene: 6. CDR3 coding DNA: TGTGCCAGCAGCTTGTCACAGGGGAAGAATGGCTACACCTTC. This sequence encodes CASSLSQGKNGYTF.

V and J are TRBV5-4 and TRBJ2-5; weak D call: TRBD2 (6 bases). Germline-derived CDR1 and CDR2 are SGHNT and YYREEE (reference sequence). The CDR3 has 15 amino acids. With 2 bases removed from V and 2 bases from J, the gap between germline ends came to 13 bases. CDR3 sequence: CASSFGGAAQETQYF. The CDR3 coding sequence is TGTGCCAGCAGCTTTGGCGGGGCTGCACAAGAGACCCAGTACTTC.

This sequence joins TRBV5-5 and TRBJ2-7, with D possibly being TRBD1 (7 bases). Per the germline V gene, CDR1 is SGHKS and CDR2 is YYEKEE (reference sequence). V lost 4 bases and J lost 0, with 20 bases in between. The CDR3 length is 17 residues. This CDR3 is CASSHIPAGGISYEQYF. In nucleotides, the CDR3 is TGTGCCAGCAGCCATATTCCCGCAGGGGGGATCTCCTACGAGCAGTACTTC.

V and J are TRBV10-3 and TRBJ2-1; TRBD2 might be the D (8 bases). This CDR3 has 19 amino acids. V gave up 0 bases and J gave up 1 base, with 19 bases separating them. Germline CDR1 and CDR2: ENHRY and SYGVKD. The CDR3 nucleotides are TGTGCCATCAGTGAGTCCGACGTCGGGAGGGGGCGATCCTACAATGAGCAGTTCTTC. Its protein is CAISESDVGRGRSYNEQFF.

V is TRBV27 and J is TRBJ2-5; 11 nucleotides agree with TRBD1. Germline V gives CDR1 MNHEY, CDR2 SMNVEV (reference sequence). After removal of 3 bases from V and 7 bases from J, the junction contained 4 bases not matched to a gene. CDR3 length equals 14 residues. CDR3 protein: CASSLDRGLGTQYF. The DNA for the CDR3 is TGTGCCAGCAGTTTGGACAGGGGGCTTGGGACCCAGTACTTC.

The chain has TRBV19 and TRBJ1-2; the match to TRBD1 covers 8 bases. V shed 8 bases, J shed 4 bases, and the junction held 12 bases outside the gene matches. CDR3 length: 15 amino acids. Germline lookup yields CDR1 LNHDA and CDR2 SQIVND (reference sequence). CDR3 bases: TGTGCCAGTCTCAAGACGGCCACAGGGGGCTATGGCTACACCTTC. Protein: CASLKTATGGYGYTF.

This clone appeared once. The chain is built from TRBV30 and TRBJ1-2; 8 nucleotides align to TRBD1. Trimming at V came to 7 bases and at J to 5 bases, leaving 18 bases not matched to a gene. CDR1 is GTSNPN and CDR2 is SVGIG in the germline V gene (reference sequence). This CDR3 region has 16 residues. The CDR3: CASDNTQGALRYGYTF. The CDR3 bases are TGTGCCTCGGATAATACCCAGGGGGCGTTGCGATATGGCTACACCTTC. Filled out from reference TRBV30 and TRBJ1-2, the complete variable domain reads SQTIHQWPATLVQPVGSPLSLECTVEGTSNPNLYWYRQAAGRGLQLLFYSVGIGQISSEVPQNLSASRPQDRQFILSSKKLLLSDSGFYLCASDNTQGALRYGYTFGSGTRLTVV.

The chain couples TRBV5-4 to TRBJ2-7, with D perhaps TRBD2 (6 bases). The V and J ends lost 3 bases and 3 bases respectively, with 16 bases between them. The CDR3 covers 15 residues. Germline V lookup: CDR1 SGHNT, CDR2 YYREEE (reference sequence). CDR3 amino acids: CASSSGGVSFYEQYF. The CDR3 DNA reads as TGTGCCAGCAGCTCGGGCGGGGTTTCGTTCTACGAGCAGTACTTC.

Written as DNA, the CDR3 is TGTGCCAGCAGTCCCTCGGGGGGGAACTCCTACAATGAGCAGTTCTTC. Residues: CASSPSGGNSYNEQFF. This chain connects TRBV27 to TRBJ2-1; 8 nucleotides agree with TRBD2. The germline CDR1 and CDR2 sequences are MNHEY and SMNVEV (reference sequence). The V and J ends lost 5 bases and 0 bases, in that order; junction bases with no gene match: 6. This CDR3 has 16 residues.

The chain carries TRBV2 and TRBJ1-6; a weak D match, TRBD1 (6 bases). CDR3 length: 11 residues. The V gene's germline CDR1 is SNHLY and CDR2 FYNNEI. Trimming stripped 3 bases from V and 13 bases from J, with 7 bases between. CDR3: CASSEGAPLHF. The CDR3 nucleotides read TGTGCCAGCAGTGAGGGGGCGCCCCTCCACTTT.

This sequence joins TRBV19 and TRBJ2-7; no definite D call. The CDR3 has 15 amino acids. Trimming pared 5 bases from V and 0 bases from J, leaving 14 bases between. Germline V gene data show CDR1 as LNHDA and CDR2 as SQIVND (reference sequence). CDR3 sequence reads: CASSDGPDTSYEQYF. The CDR3 region has the DNA TGTGCCAGTAGTGATGGCCCAGATACCTCCTACGAGCAGTACTTC. The variable domain in full, completed from reference TRBV19 and TRBJ2-7, reads DGGITQSPKYLFRKEGQNVTLSCEQNLNHDAMYWYRQDPGQGLRLIYYSQIVNDFQKGDIAEGYSVSREKKESFPLTVTSAQKNPTAFYLCASSDGPDTSYEQYFGPGTRLTVT.

The chain employs TRBV6-2 or TRBV6-3 and TRBJ2-1; D ambiguous. V was trimmed by 0 bases and J by 10 bases, leaving 10 bases between them. The CDR3 has 13 residues. From germline, CDR1 is MNHEY and CDR2 SVGEGT. The CDR3 protein is CASSYSAGEEQFF. The CDR3 region has the DNA TGTGCCAGCAGTTACTCTGCTGGAGAAGAGCAGTTCTTC.